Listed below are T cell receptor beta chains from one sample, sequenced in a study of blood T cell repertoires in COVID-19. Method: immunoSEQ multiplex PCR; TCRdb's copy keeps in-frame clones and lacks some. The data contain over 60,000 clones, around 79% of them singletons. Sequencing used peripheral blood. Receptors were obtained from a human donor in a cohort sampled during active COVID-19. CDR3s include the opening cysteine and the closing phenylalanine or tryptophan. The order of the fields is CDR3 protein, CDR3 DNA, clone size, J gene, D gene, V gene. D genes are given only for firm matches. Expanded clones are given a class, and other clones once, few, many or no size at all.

CASGPYANGSGGNEQFF,TGTGCTAGTGGTCCGTACGCGAATGGGTCAGGGGGGAATGAGCAGTTCTTC,-,TRBJ2-1,-,TRBV12-5
CASSPRTYGYTF,TGTGCCAGCAGCCCCCGCACATATGGCTACACCTTC,-,TRBJ1-2,-,TRBV28
CSASSPLTSDTQYF,TGCAGTGCTAGTTCCCCCTTAACTAGCGATACGCAGTATTTT,few,TRBJ2-3,-,TRBV20-1
CASSGMLGGTGVEKKLFF,TGTGCCAGCAGTGGGATGCTGGGGGGGACAGGGGTCGAGAAAAAACTGTTTTTT,-,TRBJ1-4,TRBD1,TRBV6-1
CASSLMSTEAFF,TGTGCCAGCAGCTTAATGAGCACTGAAGCTTTCTTT,-,TRBJ1-1,-,TRBV7-9
CASSRGAQGEQYF,TGTGCCAGCAGCCGGGGGGCGCAAGGCGAGCAGTACTTC,-,TRBJ2-7,-,TRBV5-6
CSASGASPNTGELFF,TGCAGTGCTAGTGGGGCTAGCCCGAACACCGGGGAGCTGTTTTTT,-,TRBJ2-2,-,TRBV20-1
CASSLTVGNTIYF,TGTGCCAGCAGCTTAACAGTTGGAAACACCATATATTTT,-,TRBJ1-3,-,TRBV7-2
CASSPPSSGGNEQFF,TGTGCCAGCTCACCCCCGTCTAGCGGGGGGAATGAGCAGTTCTTC,-,TRBJ2-1,TRBD2,TRBV18
CASSGLGTGGDTQYF,TGTGCCAGCAGCGGCCTCGGGACAGGAGGAGATACGCAGTATTTT,-,TRBJ2-3,TRBD1,TRBV9
CASSLKGTSGRAKDTQYF,TGTGCCAGCAGCTTAAAGGGGACTAGCGGGAGGGCCAAAGATACGCAGTATTTT,-,TRBJ2-3,TRBD2,TRBV7-3
CASSGGLGGSYNEQFF,TGTGCCAGCAGCGGGGGACTAGGCGGCTCCTACAATGAGCAGTTCTTC,-,TRBJ2-1,TRBD2,TRBV9
CASSSGLDGTQYF,TGTGCCAGCAGCTCAGGGCTTGACGGGACCCAGTACTTC,-,TRBJ2-5,-,TRBV12-3/TRBV12-4
CASSLRGSNEKLFF,TGTGCCAGCAGCTTAAGGGGCTCCAATGAAAAACTGTTTTTT,-,TRBJ1-4,-,TRBV13
CASEGLGTDTQYF,TGTGCCAGCGAGGGTCTGGGGACAGATACGCAGTATTTT,-,TRBJ2-3,-,TRBV3-1/TRBV3-2
CASSLQGSTDTQYF,TGTGCCAGCAGCTTACAGGGGAGCACAGATACGCAGTATTTT,-,TRBJ2-3,-,TRBV7-9
CASSPLAGYYEQYF,TGTGCCAGCAGCCCACTAGCGGGATACTACGAGCAGTACTTC,-,TRBJ2-7,TRBD2,TRBV11-2
CASSYRLAGGPDTQYF,TGTGCCAGCAGTTATCGGCTAGCGGGGGGCCCAGATACGCAGTATTTT,-,TRBJ2-3,TRBD2,TRBV6-2/TRBV6-3
CASRGSSEGYGYTF,TGTGCCAGCCGGGGATCCTCGGAGGGCTATGGCTACACCTTC,-,TRBJ1-2,-,TRBV6-5
CASSRFRGWNYGYTF,TGTGCCAGCAGCCGCTTTAGAGGGTGGAACTATGGCTACACCTTC,few,TRBJ1-2,-,TRBV14
CAWMWAPYNEQFF,TGTGCCTGGATGTGGGCCCCCTACAATGAGCAGTTCTTC,few,TRBJ2-1,-,TRBV30
CASSLGTGGSPLHF,TGTGCCAGCTCACTGGGGACAGGGGGATCACCCCTCCACTTT,-,TRBJ1-6,TRBD1,TRBV18
CASSTPSGGTPYEQYF,TGTGCCAGCAGTACCCCCTCGGGGGGGACCCCCTACGAGCAGTACTTC,-,TRBJ2-7,TRBD2,TRBV28
CATSDLGQGITDTQYF,TGTGCCACCAGTGATTTGGGACAGGGTATTACAGATACGCAGTATTTT,-,TRBJ2-3,TRBD1,TRBV24-1
CASSTKDLEFVGREVGETQYF,TGTGCCAGCTCGACCAAGGATCTTGAGTTCGTCGGGCGGGAGGTCGGGGAGACCCAGTACTTC,-,TRBJ2-5,TRBD2,TRBV18
CASTGFGGPVSGNTIYF,TGTGCCAGTACAGGTTTTGGGGGCCCCGTCTCTGGAAACACCATATATTTT,-,TRBJ1-3,-,TRBV19
CASSKVRQGSGELFF,TGTGCCAGCAGCAAAGTGAGACAGGGTTCCGGGGAGCTGTTTTTT,once,TRBJ2-2,-,TRBV21-1
CASSYPGQGAYEQYF,TGTGCCAGCAGTTACCCGGGACAGGGGGCGTACGAGCAGTACTTC,-,TRBJ2-7,TRBD1,TRBV6-5
CASRGTGTSTDTQYF,TGTGCCAGCAGGGGCACAGGAACTAGCACAGATACGCAGTATTTT,-,TRBJ2-3,-,TRBV7-2
CASSLGGGTPDFF,TGTGCCAGCAGCTTAGGAGGCGGGACTCCGGATTTTTTT,-,TRBJ1-6,-,TRBV7-9
CASSLVGEEAFF,TGCGCCAGCAGCTTGGTCGGGGAGGAAGCTTTCTTT,few,TRBJ1-1,-,TRBV5-1
CASSPTGTSIPGELFF,TGTGCCAGCAGCCCAACCGGGACTAGCATCCCCGGGGAGCTGTTTTTT,-,TRBJ2-2,TRBD2,TRBV7-6
CASSLESGRNNEQFF,TGCGCCAGCAGCTTGGAAAGCGGGAGAAACAATGAGCAGTTCTTC,-,TRBJ2-1,TRBD2,TRBV5-1
CASSDEDRGLTSEQYF,TGTGCCAGCAGTGATGAGGACAGGGGACTTACTTCCGAGCAGTACTTC,-,TRBJ2-7,TRBD1,TRBV25-1
CASSHPGDRGLRQETQYF,TGTGCCAGCAGTCACCCAGGGGACAGGGGGTTGAGGCAAGAGACCCAGTACTTC,-,TRBJ2-5,TRBD1,TRBV28
CASSPLGREGHGELFF,TGTGCTAGCAGCCCCCTCGGGCGGGAGGGCCACGGGGAGCTGTTTTTT,-,TRBJ2-2,TRBD2,TRBV7-7
CASSQEWFQGQAFF,TGCGCCAGCAGCCAAGAATGGTTTCAGGGGCAAGCTTTCTTT,-,TRBJ1-1,-,TRBV4-3
CSVEETGKTEAFF,TGCAGCGTTGAAGAAACAGGGAAAACTGAAGCTTTCTTT,-,TRBJ1-1,-,TRBV29-1
CASSTGGGKANEKLFF,TGTGCCAGCAGTACAGGGGGCGGGAAGGCTAATGAAAAACTGTTTTTT,once,TRBJ1-4,TRBD1,TRBV5-4
CASSTLLVPTLYEQFF,TGTGCCAGTAGTACCTTACTAGTCCCAACATTATATGAGCAGTTCTTC,-,TRBJ2-1,-,TRBV19
CAISEGAGRGYTF,TGTGCCATCAGTGAGGGCGCAGGGCGCGGCTACACCTTC,-,TRBJ1-2,-,TRBV10-3
CASSPGGAGELFF,TGCGCCAGCAGTCCCGGAGGGGCCGGGGAGCTGTTTTTT,-,TRBJ2-2,-,TRBV5-1
CASSLLSTSSNQPQHF,TGTGCCAGCAGCTTGTTGTCTACTTCTAGCAATCAGCCCCAGCATTTT,-,TRBJ1-5,-,TRBV7-2
CASSPRGVYEKLFF,TGTGCCAGCAGTCCACGAGGTGTTTATGAAAAACTGTTTTTT,-,TRBJ1-4,-,TRBV5-5
CASSEVLTAMNTEAFF,TGTGCCAGCAGCGAAGTTCTGACAGCAATGAACACTGAAGCTTTCTTT,-,TRBJ1-1,-,TRBV3-1/TRBV3-2
CASRTGLAGGFLDTGELFF,TGTGCCAGCAGAACGGGACTAGCGGGGGGGTTCTTGGACACCGGGGAGCTGTTTTTT,-,TRBJ2-2,TRBD2,TRBV2